This T cell receptor (beta chain) comes out of a study of CD8+ T cells in alopecia areata (dated by TCRdb to the late 2010s). About the study as a whole: The treated patients, all with moderate-to-severe alopecia areata, were enrolled in an open-label pilot trial of oral tofacitinib given at 5 to 10 mg twice daily. Patients received tofacitinib for 6 to 18 months and were then followed off drug for 6 months to check for delayed response and recurrence. For the treated patients, the SALT score, which quantifies what percentage of scalp surface area is affected, served as the measure of disease severity. The study used high-throughput TCRbeta sequencing to examine T cell clonal expansion in alopecia areata, in both the C3H/HeJ mouse model and human patients. Human TCRbeta sequencing covered scalp tissue and sorted CD4+ and CD8+ peripheral blood T cells from patchy and totalis/universalis alopecia areata patients and healthy controls. Biopsies were taken from tofacitinib-treated patients at baseline and at 4 and 24 weeks of treatment, and a later scalp biopsy was taken in several of the tofacitinib-treated patients. Scalp clonality was compared across normal scalp (n=4), patchy alopecia areata scalp (n=8), and alopecia totalis/universalis scalp (n=8). The RNA source kit depended on sample type: the PAXgene miRNA kit for fixed scalp, the miRNeasy kit for PBMCs, and the RNeasy kit for mouse skin. Amplification of TCRbeta CDR3 regions was done by immunoSEQ multiplex PCR using 35 Vbeta forward primers and 13 Jbeta reverse primers. The research as a whole found: Because the treated cohort was small and included a single nonresponder, larger studies are needed to assess links between baseline CD8+ expansion and response. Shared TCR sequences between patients were less evident than in mice, which may be partly attributable to HLA diversity in the patient population. Many expanded lesional clones were found to persist in scalp and blood during tofacitinib treatment, and relapse after treatment cessation may be partly explained by this persistence. Compared with normal scalp, lesional scalp had higher clonality and more expanded CD8+ clones, particularly in alopecia totalis/universalis, a pattern that suggests antigenic drive. Tofacitinib significantly lowered scalp clonality and the number of expanded CD8+ clones among the top 100 scalp clones. Unlike mouse skin, which is dominated by gammadelta T cells, normal human skin has resident alphabeta T cells that are also sequenced, and this complicates analysis of the scalp TCR repertoire.

The meaning of the sample's treatment or condition label: oral pan-JAK inhibitor, 5-10 mg twice daily. Peripheral blood and lesional scalp punch biopsies were obtained from patients with alopecia areata. PBMCs were separated by density centrifugation and stained for CD3, CD4 and CD8, after which CD4+ and CD8+ T cells were sorted on a FACSAria. As regards this clone: Its binding antigen is unknown. Per-base quality was not reported, and no clone a single base away is much larger than it.

To prepare the library, the immunoSEQ multiplex PCR assay was applied. For TCR sequencing, RNA was extracted from every sample and reverse transcribed into cDNA to serve as template. SuperScript III was used to make first-strand cDNA, primed with a 2:1 mix of oligo-dT and random hexamers. A synthetic immune receptor repertoire was used to measure amplification bias, and any remaining bias was corrected computationally. The authors processed their data as follows. Raw reads were preprocessed to remove errors, and CDR3 was defined by IMGT conventions from the conserved cysteine to phenylalanine. To get clonality, Shannon entropy was normalized by log2 of the number of productive unique TCRs and the result was subtracted from 1. Scalp TCRbeta sequences were cross-referenced with sorted blood CD4 and CD8 repertoires so that the CD4 or CD8 identity of scalp clones could be inferred. TCRdb re-hosts the immuneACCESS table, in-frame sequences only. Its copies lack some clones; in the studies checked, an unresolved V gene accounts for under half of them, and the cause for the rest is not known. For V, J and clone size, that table is used; D and trimming come from the DNA. This sample gives 200,000 or so clones in total; 30% to 40% of them show up just once. Together, the top ten hold under 0.55% of the sample.

Trimming removed 7 bases from V and 1 base from J; the gene matches leave 10 bases unexplained. Looking up the germline V gene yields CDR1 SGHRS and CDR2 YFSETQ. The CDR3 spans 15 residues, from the cysteine through the phenylalanine. Just CDR3 DNA is preserved here, 45 bases in frame from base 1. The clonotype was recovered from a human donor with alopecia areata. Sequencing used CD4+ T cells sorted from blood, obtained at approximately week 34, from a patient treated with tofacitinib. Here the chain combines TRBV5-1 and TRBJ2-7, with 8 middle bases fitting TRBD1. The CDR3 reads as follows: CASLRRDRTSYEQYF. The nucleotide sequence reads as follows: TGCGCCAGCCTCCGCCGGGACAGGACTTCCTACGAGCAGTACTTC.